The TCR beta chain described here comes from a study of blood T cell repertoires in COVID-19. Study details: Material from acute and convalescent COVID-19 was sourced from the United States, Italy and Spain. T cells, B-cell-depleted T cells, or PBMCs provided the cDNA or gDNA that served as material.

Authors' methods: Amplifying reference gene primers gave estimates of nucleated cell counts. This table comes from immunoSEQ multiplex PCR, and its TCRdb copy is limited to in-frame clones, with some not included. V and J calls plus clone size are reproduced from that table; the DNA served to infer D and trimming. The sample carries 57,000 or so clones, over 80% recorded once. The sample holds one count of this clone. The CDR3 covers 15 residues. Germline V gene lookup returns CDR1 MDHEN and CDR2 SYDVKM. V was pared by 3 bases and J by 0 bases, with 9 bases between. Sequencing used peripheral blood. This TCR came from a man aged 70-80 years with acute or convalescent COVID-19. V usage is TRBV28 and J usage is TRBJ2-4, with a possible D match to TRBD2 (7 bases). The CDR3 protein is CASSFGGQAKNIQYF. The CDR3 coding sequence is TGTGCCAGCAGTTTCGGGGGGCAAGCCAAAAACATTCAGTACTTC.